This T cell receptor beta chain was captured by sequencing in a study of chemoradiotherapy in HPV16-positive cancers (dated by TCRdb to between 2022 and 2023). With respect to the entire study: Functional T-cell assays on cells from two HPV16-positive patients defined candidate HPV-specific T-cell clones and common TCR motifs. The study set out to ask whether T-cell immunity against the HPV oncoproteins E6 and E7 changes over the course of chemoradiotherapy and whether that immunity affects survival. Next, the candidate HPV-specific TCRs and motifs were followed in TCR repertoires from around 91 patients with HPV-related cancers.

Library prep was done by the immunoSEQ multiplex PCR assay. TCRdb mirrors the immuneACCESS table, restricted to in-frame sequences. Some clones are absent from its copies; in checked studies, under half trace to an unresolved V gene, and the reason for the others is unknown. This sample is represented by some 16,000 clones; more than 75% of them were singletons. The biggest ten clones account for approximately 11% of the sample. As regards this clone: Its cognate antigen has yet to be identified. Qualities for individual bases were not recorded, and no much larger clone is one base off.

CDR1 and CDR2 (WSHSY, SAAADI) derive from the germline V gene. V is reduced by 8 bases and J by 0 bases, leaving a spacing of 14 bases between them. From the cysteine through the phenylalanine, the CDR3 covers 15 amino acids. Of all the DNA, just the CDR3 is kept, 45 bases in frame from base 1. Repertoires were sampled repeatedly over the course of chemoradiotherapy, so clonal expansion could be followed in the tumor microenvironment. Beyond this particular receptor, the publication reports: Expansion of candidate HPV-specific clones and E7-related TCR motifs was observed in the tumor microenvironment during treatment, whereas no such expansion was observed for non-HPV-specific T cells. In HPV16-positive patients, expansion of HPV-responsive T cells during chemoradiotherapy was associated with improved recurrence-free survival. The survival association was reported for HPV16-positive patients, and the functional definition of HPV-specific T cells was derived from only a couple of HPV16-positive patients.

The receptor comes from a human donor with HPV-associated anogenital cancer. The chain links TRBV10-2 with TRBJ1-3, with the D gene uncertain. The biological material was taken from a patient who underwent chemoradiotherapy. The CDR3 region has the sequence CASSSPTHSGNTIYF. The DNA is TGCGCCAGCTCCTCCCCAACTCACTCTGGAAACACCATATATTTT.